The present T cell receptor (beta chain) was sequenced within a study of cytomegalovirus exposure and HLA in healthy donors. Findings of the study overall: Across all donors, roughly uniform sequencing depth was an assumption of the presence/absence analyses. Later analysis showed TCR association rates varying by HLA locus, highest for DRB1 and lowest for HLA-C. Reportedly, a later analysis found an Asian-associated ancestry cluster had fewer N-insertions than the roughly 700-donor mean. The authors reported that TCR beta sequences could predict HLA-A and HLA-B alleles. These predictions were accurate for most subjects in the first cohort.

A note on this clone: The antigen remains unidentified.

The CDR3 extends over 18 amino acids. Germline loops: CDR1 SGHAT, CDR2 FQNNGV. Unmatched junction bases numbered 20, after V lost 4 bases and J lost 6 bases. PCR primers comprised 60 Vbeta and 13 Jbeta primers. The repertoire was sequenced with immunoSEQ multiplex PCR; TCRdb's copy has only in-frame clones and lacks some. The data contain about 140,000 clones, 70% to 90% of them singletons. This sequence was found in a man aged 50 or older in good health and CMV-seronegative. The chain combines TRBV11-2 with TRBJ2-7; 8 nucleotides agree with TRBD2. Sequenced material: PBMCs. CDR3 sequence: CASSSTQPSGTSSPEQYF. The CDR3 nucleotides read TGTGCCAGCAGCTCAACACAACCCTCCGGGACTAGTTCCCCCGAGCAGTACTTC.